The source of this TCR beta chain is a study of neurological immune-mediated disorders. Stated time point: longitudinal time-point 1 (baseline). The CDR3 contains 16 residues. The germline V gene has CDR1 SGHRS and CDR2 YFSETQ. The junction had 6 bases not matched to a gene; V was cut back by 4 bases and J by 4 bases. From the 5' RACE reads, TCRdb called clonotypes with MiXCR, one entry per CDR3 protein. This sample has about 49,000 distinct CDR3 sequences, with approximately 11% found just once. The sample holds many counts of this clonotype. Source material: PBMCs. The chain links TRBV5-1 to TRBJ2-3; TRBD2 matches 13 bases. This receptor was obtained from a woman aged 40 to 50 in good health. As DNA, the CDR3 is TGCGCCAGCAGCGTAGGACTAGCGGGAGAGTCAGATACGCAGTATTTT. Its protein product is CASSVGLAGESDTQYF.